These 18 T cell receptor beta chains share one sample of origin, sequenced in a study of regulatory T cells in long-lasting Graves disease. Noted time point: newly diagnosed GD, antithyroid drugs for less than 3 months. TCR sequences were obtained from RNA taken from PBMCs. Sequencing libraries for TCR beta were prepared with iRepertoire HTBI primers and Arm-PCR of CDR3 regions. TCRdb independently ran MiXCR on the multiplex PCR reads; one entry per CDR3 protein. This sample has 400,000 to 450,000 distinct CDR3 sequences; around 15% occur once, and the top ten carry around 10%. These data were also filed under a second study, of T cells in Graves' hyperthyroidism and ophthalmopathy.

The sample was peripheral blood mononuclear cells (PBMCs), taken at new diagnosis, from a patient treated with antithyroid drugs. The receptors come from a woman aged 25 to 39 with Graves disease.

In this sample, this clonotype turned up many times. The chain combines TRBV12-3 or TRBV12-4 with TRBJ1-4, with 7 bases lining up with TRBD1. With 5 bases clipped from V and 7 bases from J, the junction kept 7 bases outside the gene matches. CDR3 length equals 14 residues. CDR3 sequence reads: CASSKRQGGEKLFF. In nucleotides, the CDR3 is TGTGCCAGCAGTAAGAGACAGGGAGGTGAAAAACTGTTTTTT.

This clonotype came up many times. The gene calls are TRBV27 and TRBJ2-1, with D possibly being TRBD2 (5 bases). Germline values: CDR1 MNHEY, CDR2 SMNVEV (reference sequence). Trimming cost V 4 bases and J 0 bases, with 10 bases left between them. This CDR3 contains 15 residues. CDR3 protein: CASSSEAVSYNEQFF. In nucleotides, the CDR3 is TGTGCCAGCAGTTCAGAAGCGGTCTCCTACAATGAGCAGTTCTTC.

This clonotype has more than one count but fewer than ten. This sequence joins TRBV7-6 and TRBJ2-2; 7 bases align to TRBD2. CDR1 and CDR2 (germline): SGHVS, FNYEAQ. The length of the CDR3 is 15 residues. After removal of 5 bases from V and 4 bases from J, the junction contained 7 bases not matched to a gene. The CDR3 DNA reads as TGTGCCAGCAGCCCGGATGGGAGGGTCACCGGGGAGCTGTTTTTT. It encodes CASSPDGRVTGELFF.

This clonotype has at least ten counts. The V and J genes are TRBV7-9 and TRBJ2-7; TRBD2 agrees at 14 bases. This CDR3 is 18 amino acids long. CDR1 SEHNR and CDR2 FQNEAQ come from the germline V gene (reference sequence). The V segment lost 5 bases and the J segment 2 bases; nucleotides outside the gene matches: 11. The CDR3 sequence is CASSQPRTSGRITYEQYF. For the CDR3, the DNA is TGTGCCAGCAGCCAACCTCGGACTAGCGGGAGGATAACCTACGAGCAGTACTTC.

V is TRBV4-3 and J is TRBJ2-1; 14 nucleotides line up with TRBD2. The CDR3 consists of 16 residues. Germline V lookup: CDR1 LGHNA, CDR2 YSLEER. Trimming cost V 5 bases and J 7 bases; bases outside gene matches: 7. This chain's CDR3 is CASSYGTSGSRNEQFF. In nucleotides, the CDR3 is TGCGCCAGCAGCTACGGGACTAGCGGGAGTCGGAATGAGCAGTTCTTC.

The table lists this clonotype with many counts. The gene calls are TRBV9 and TRBJ1-2; 9 bases agree with TRBD1. The J segment lost 4 bases and the V segment lost 4 bases, leaving 8 bases of the junction unmatched. The germline CDR1 and CDR2 sequences are SGDLS and YYNGEE. The CDR3 consists of 15 residues. The CDR3 bases are TGTGCCAGCAGCCCACAGGGACAGGGAGGCTATGGCTACACCTTC. Translation: CASSPQGQGGYGYTF.

In its sample, this clonotype was seen many times. This chain uses TRBV28 with TRBJ1-1, with D possibly being TRBD1 (5 bases). Looked up from germline, CDR1 is MDHEN and CDR2 is SYDVKM. With 0 bases removed from V and 3 bases from J, the gap between germline ends came to 8 bases. CDR3 length: 14 amino acids. The CDR3 reads CASSLWGEDTEAFF. Written as DNA, the CDR3 is TGTGCCAGCAGTTTATGGGGGGAGGACACTGAAGCTTTCTTT.

Many counts were recorded for this clonotype. The chain employs TRBV20-1 and TRBJ2-7; possibly TRBD2 for D (6 bases). The CDR3 runs to 15 residues. The germline V gene has CDR1 DFQATT and CDR2 SNEGSKA (reference sequence). The V end lost 4 bases, the J end lost 4 bases, and 20 bases lay between the germline ends. For the CDR3, the DNA is TGCAGTGCTATTCATCGCGGGATGGCTTTTTACGAGCAGTACTTC. Its protein product is CSAIHRGMAFYEQYF.

The rearrangement joins TRBV6-1 to TRBJ1-1, with D unclear. The germline gives CDR1 MNHNS, CDR2 SASEGT. V shed 6 bases and J shed 5 bases, with 16 bases lying between them. The CDR3 extends over 14 amino acids. CDR3 loop: CASRGWRVLTEAFF. As DNA, the CDR3 is TGTGCCAGCAGGGGATGGAGGGTTTTGACTGAAGCTTTCTTT.

To note about this clonotype: The junction shows a germline mismatch at one end, possibly a read error. The V call is TRBV7-9, the J call TRBJ2-1; 10 bases are a match to TRBD2. CDR3 length: 16 amino acids. Germline CDR1 SEHNR, CDR2 FQNEAQ (reference sequence). This CDR3 reads CAGSLEGTSAYNEQFF. In DNA form, the CDR3 reads TGTGCCGGCAGCTTAGAAGGGACTAGCGCTTACAATGAGCAGTTCTTC.

In regard to this clonotype: Likely a read error: the CDR3 ends without its conserved phenylalanine or tryptophan. No DNA is shown, since the ends of the CDR3 on it are uncertain; the CDR3 is the one TCRdb lists. V usage is TRBV9 and J usage is TRBJ1-1; the D call in the table, TRBD1, was not verified against the DNA. Germline loops: CDR1 SGDLS, CDR2 YYNGEE. Ends included, the CDR3 has 8 residues. This chain's CDR3 is CASSPGAL.

This clonotype was observed many times. The V call is TRBV13, the J call TRBJ2-3; 10 nucleotides line up with TRBD2. With V trimmed by 4 bases and J by 2 bases, 6 bases remained unmatched. Germline CDR1 reads PRHDT; CDR2 reads FYEKMQ (reference sequence). CDR3 length: 16 amino acids. The CDR3 DNA follows: TGTGCCAGCAGCTACCGGACTAGCGGCCACACAGATACGCAGTATTTT. It is translated as CASSYRTSGHTDTQYF.

Ten or more counts support this clonotype. This chain links TRBV11-1 with TRBJ2-1; 8 nucleotides match TRBD2. J lost 8 bases, V lost 5 bases, and 8 bases had no gene match. Per the germline V gene, CDR1 is SGHAT and CDR2 is FQDESV (reference sequence). The CDR3 has 14 amino acids. The CDR3 region is CASSGREVGDEQFF. The CDR3 coding sequence is TGTGCCAGCAGCGGGCGGGAGGTCGGAGATGAGCAGTTCTTC.

This clonotype was picked up many times. This sequence joins TRBV6-1 and TRBJ1-5; 8 nucleotides match TRBD1. The trim removed 10 bases at V and 0 bases at J, leaving 8 bases unmatched. Germline V gene sequence: CDR1 MNHNS, CDR2 SASEGT. The CDR3 is made up of 15 amino acids. CDR3 protein: CATARGQDSNQPQHF. The CDR3 DNA sequence: TGTGCCACTGCAAGGGGACAGGATAGCAATCAGCCCCAGCATTTT.

This clonotype was observed at least ten times. The chain links TRBV11-2 to TRBJ2-3, with a possible D match to TRBD2 (6 bases). Germline V gene sequence: CDR1 SGHAT, CDR2 FQNNGV. The CDR3 extends over 16 amino acids. V lost 2 bases and J 3 bases, leaving 15 bases between the germline ends. The CDR3 loop reads CASSLLAGGMTDTQYF. Written as DNA, the CDR3 is TGTGCCAGCAGCTTATTAGCAGGAGGGATGACAGATACGCAGTATTTT.

This clonotype was observed a handful of times. J is TRBJ2-2 and V is TRBV24-1; D is perhaps TRBD1 (6 bases). This CDR3 has 14 amino acids. V lost 0 bases and J lost 5, with 6 bases in between. The germline V gene has CDR1 KGHDR and CDR2 SFDVKD. CDR3 bases: TGTGCCACCAGTGATTTGACAGGGACCGGGGAGCTGTTTTTT. The encoded protein is CATSDLTGTGELFF.

This clonotype has at least ten counts. The chain joins TRBV5-1 to TRBJ1-2, with 8 bases fitting TRBD1. Trimming at V came to 3 bases and at J to 7 bases, leaving 5 bases not matched to a gene. Germline CDR1 reads SGHRS; CDR2 reads YFSETQ. The CDR3 has 13 residues. CDR3 DNA sequence: TGCGCCAGCAGCTATGACAGGGGAGGTGGCTACACCTTC. Its protein is CASSYDRGGGYTF.

The sample holds many counts of this clonotype. The chain employs TRBV7-9 and TRBJ2-7; tentative D call: TRBD1 (5 bases). This CDR3 spans 16 amino acids. With 4 bases removed from V and 2 bases from J, the gap between germline ends came to 18 bases. Germline CDR1 is SEHNR and CDR2 is FQNEAQ (reference sequence). This CDR3 is CASSYSHNDRPYEQYF. CDR3 in DNA: TGTGCCAGCAGCTACTCCCACAACGACAGACCCTACGAGCAGTACTTC.